Each of the 16 T cell receptor beta chains below was sequenced from the same sample in a study of a mutant IDH1 vaccine in newly diagnosed glioma. Time point described: baseline, week 1 (first vaccination visit). The treatment here: pre-vaccination baseline after standard-of-care therapy. The assay was immunoSEQ multiplex PCR, and TCRdb's table has in-frame clones only and misses some. The sample lists approximately 92,000 clones; about four fifths were seen once. Sequencing was performed on PBMCs, taken from a glioma patient treated with radiotherapy, temozolomide or both. These receptors all come from a middle-aged man with glioma.

This clone was detected only a few times. The chain links TRBV29-1 to TRBJ2-7; 8 positions agree with TRBD2. This CDR3 is 14 amino acids long. Germline loops: CDR1 SQVTM, CDR2 ANQGSEA. V shed 7 bases, J shed 7 bases, and the junction held 15 bases outside the gene matches. The CDR3 spells CSARGAAGAREQYF. CDR3 sequence (DNA): TGCAGCGCGCGTGGGGCAGCGGGAGCGAGGGAGCAGTACTTC.

This chain uses TRBV27 with TRBJ2-7; 7 bases are shared with TRBD1. V lost 4 bases, J lost 2 bases, and 8 bases stayed unmatched. Germline V gene sequence: CDR1 MNHEY, CDR2 SMNVEV (reference sequence). CDR3 size: 15 residues. CDR3 in DNA: TGTGCCAGCAGTTCCCCTGGACAGGCAACCTACGAGCAGTACTTC. This encodes CASSSPGQATYEQYF.

CDR3 in amino acids: CASSPGLTPYGYTF. The DNA of the CDR3 is TGTGCCAGCAGTCCCGGACTCACCCCCTATGGCTACACCTTC. The chain uses TRBV6-5 and TRBJ1-2; D remains ambiguous. CDR1 and CDR2 (germline): MNHEY, SVGAGI. Trimming shortened V by 5 bases and J by 4 bases, and 14 bases separated the two germline ends. This CDR3 has 14 residues.

V usage is TRBV9 and J usage is TRBJ1-2; 8 bases fit TRBD1. Germline CDR1 reads SGDLS; CDR2 reads YYNGEE. V lost 5 bases and J lost 5; bases outside the gene matches: 8. CDR3 length equals 14 residues. DNA for the CDR3: TGTGCCAGCAGTTCTGGACAGGGTTATTATGGCTACACCTTC. Protein product: CASSSGQGYYGYTF.

The CDR3 loop is CASSKGRHRVSTEAFF. As DNA, the CDR3 is TGTGCCAGCAGCAAAGGTCGTCACAGGGTGAGTACTGAAGCTTTCTTT. V gene TRBV21-1 combines with J gene TRBJ1-1; TRBD1 is the table's D call and was not checked against the DNA. TRBV21-1 constitutes a pseudogene. CDR3 length equals 16 residues.

This chain connects TRBV7-2 to TRBJ2-7; tentative D call: TRBD2 (5 bases). This CDR3 comprises 9 residues. Germline-derived CDR1 and CDR2 are SGHTA and FQGNSA. The CDR3 sequence: CAVGSKQYF. CDR3 in DNA: TGTGCGGTGGGGAGCAAGCAGTACTTC.

The rearrangement joins TRBV6-1 to TRBJ2-1; a weak D match, TRBD2 (6 bases). The V end lost 4 bases, the J end lost 6 bases, and 16 bases lay between the germline ends. Germline V gives CDR1 MNHNS, CDR2 SASEGT. This CDR3 is 15 amino acids long. The CDR3 sequence is CASSVGTSASNEQFF. CDR3 in DNA: TGTGCCAGCAGTGTCGGGACTTCGGCGAGCAATGAGCAGTTCTTC.

This chain joins TRBV4-3 and TRBJ2-3, with TRBD2 matching over 12 bases. V shed 1 base and J 0 bases; nucleotides not matched to a gene: 11. This CDR3 is 20 amino acids long. Per the germline V gene, CDR1 is LGHNA and CDR2 is YSLEER. The CDR3 DNA follows: TGCGCCAGCAGCCAAGGAGTCTCCGGGACTAGCGGGCCTAGCACAGATACGCAGTATTTT. Its translation: CASSQGVSGTSGPSTDTQYF.

The DNA for the CDR3 is TGCAGCGTTGAGGGTGGTGAGAAACTGTTTTTT. Residues: CSVEGGEKLFF. The gene calls are TRBV29-1 and TRBJ1-4; D is unclear. From germline, CDR1 is SQVTM and CDR2 ANQGSEA. This CDR3 is 11 amino acids long. V lost 3 bases, J lost 11 bases, and 10 bases lay in between.

The chain is built from TRBV5-4 and TRBJ1-5; D is unresolved. From germline, CDR1 is SGHNT and CDR2 YYREEE (reference sequence). The V gene lost 2 bases and the J gene lost 5 bases, with 11 bases spanning the gap. This CDR3 is 14 amino acids long. CDR3 DNA sequence: TGTGCCAGCAGCTTACGTGACGGATATCAGCCCCAGCATTTT. Translating it yields CASSLRDGYQPQHF. The variable domain in full, completed from reference TRBV5-4 and TRBJ1-5, reads ETGVTQSPTHLIKTRGQQVTLRCSSQSGHNTVSWYQQALGQGPQFIFQYYREEENGRGNFPPRFSGLQFPNYSSELNVNALELDDSALYLCASSLRDGYQPQHFGDGTRLSIL.

The chain recombines TRBV4-3 with TRBJ2-7; D may correspond to TRBD1 or TRBD2 (6 bases each). Germline CDR1 is LGHNA and CDR2 is YSLEER. The CDR3 has 15 amino acids. V shed 2 bases and J shed 4 bases, with 15 bases lying between them. The CDR3 here is CASSQHTKGGYEQYF. The CDR3 DNA follows: TGCGCCAGCAGCCAACATACGAAAGGGGGGTACGAGCAGTACTTC.

J is TRBJ1-2 and V is TRBV10-3; tentative D call: TRBD1 (5 bases). CDR1 ENHRY and CDR2 SYGVKD come from the germline V gene. V dropped 8 bases and J dropped 4 bases, with 20 bases sitting between them. The CDR3 has 15 amino acids. The CDR3 here is CAIDALGGRGYGYTF. In nucleotides, the CDR3 is TGTGCCATCGACGCCCTTGGCGGGAGGGGCTATGGCTACACCTTC.

The chain carries TRBV7-6 and TRBJ2-7; 8 bases fit TRBD2. Germline CDR1 and CDR2: SGHVS and FNYEAQ. Trimming cost V 0 bases and J 0 bases; bases outside gene matches: 10. This CDR3 spans 18 amino acids. The CDR3: CASSLALGAGTSSYEQYF. In nucleotides, the CDR3 is TGTGCCAGCAGCTTAGCGTTAGGGGCGGGGACTAGCTCCTACGAGCAGTACTTC.

V is TRBV18 and J is TRBJ2-3; 9 bases are a match to TRBD2. The CDR3 extends over 17 amino acids. Germline CDR1 reads KGHSH; CDR2 reads LQKENI. The junction had 5 bases not matched to a gene; V was cut back by 0 bases and J by 1 base. The CDR3 nucleotides are TGTGCCAGCTCACCACCTAGCGGGGGTAGGGGCACAGATACGCAGTATTTT. Its protein product is CASSPPSGGRGTDTQYF.

The V gene is TRBV9, the J gene TRBJ2-1, with 8 nucleotides matching TRBD2. Germline V lookup: CDR1 SGDLS, CDR2 YYNGEE. CDR3 length equals 17 residues. Trimming took 4 bases from V and 4 from J; bases not matched to a gene: 13. The CDR3 DNA is TGTGCCAGCAGCCGACGGACTAGCAGGACCCTATACAATGAGCAGTTCTTC. Its translation is CASSRRTSRTLYNEQFF.

The chain has TRBV4-2 and TRBJ2-5; 13 bases agree with TRBD2. The CDR3 runs 19 residues. J gave up 4 bases and V 0 bases, and 11 bases lay outside the gene matches. Germline CDR1 and CDR2: LGHNA and YNFKEQ. CDR3 coding DNA: TGTGCCAGCAGCCAAGATTGGACTAGCGGGAGTTTTCCCAGAGAGACCCAGTACTTC. Its protein is CASSQDWTSGSFPRETQYF.